This T cell receptor (beta chain) was sequenced for a study of blood T cells in healthy people across ages. For the study at large: Template switching picked up about one barcoded beta molecule for each two T cells.

CDR3 size: 11 residues. The V gene's germline CDR1 is MGHRA and CDR2 YSYEKL. Trimming pared 1 base from V and 12 bases from J, leaving 7 bases between. Then a second PCR, running roughly 7 to 11 cycles, was carried out with a sample-barcoded 5' primer and a J-beta primer mix. TCRdb reprocessed the 5' RACE reads with MiXCR, giving one entry per CDR3 protein. This sample yields fewer than 2 million distinct CDR3 sequences, of which roughly two fifths are seen a single time; roughly 24% belongs to the top ten. This clonotype showed up just a few times. The sample consisted of blood. This sequence was found in a human donor in good health. J is TRBJ2-4 and V is TRBV4-1; D remains unclear. The CDR3, as DNA: TGCGCCAGCAGCCAAGGGCTAACTCAGTACTTC. Translation gives CASSQGLTQYF.